This entry lists 31 T cell receptor beta chains sequenced from one sample in a study of ipilimumab plus nivolumab after autologous stem cell transplantation. Assay: immunoSEQ multiplex PCR; the TCRdb copy retains only in-frame clones and omits some. The sample includes under 30,000 clones, 85% to 90% seen only once; the top ten take around 5%. The sample was PBMCs, taken in a trial of ipilimumab plus nivolumab as post-transplant consolidation. The origin of the receptors is a male donor with diffuse large B-cell lymphoma.

V usage is TRBV5-1 and J usage is TRBJ1-4; unclear D gene. The CDR3 consists of 16 residues. The germline gives CDR1 SGHRS, CDR2 YFSETQ. The germline V and J ends were trimmed by 1 base and 0 bases, with 10 bases remaining between them. The DNA for the CDR3 is TGCGCCAGCAGCTTGTTCGGGCTTGCAACTAATGAAAAACTGTTTTTT. It encodes CASSLFGLATNEKLFF.

The chain combines TRBV7-2 with TRBJ1-1; tentatively, D is TRBD1 (5 bases). V lost 1 base and J 6 bases, leaving 15 bases between the germline ends. CDR1 is SGHTA, CDR2 FQGNSA, per germline. This CDR3 spans 15 amino acids. The CDR3 nucleotides read TGTGCCAGCAGCTTAGAAGGGGCGGGGCTGTCTGAAGCTTTCTTT. This sequence encodes CASSLEGAGLSEAFF.

This chain connects TRBV19 to TRBJ1-5; D is perhaps TRBD1 (5 bases). Germline V gene lookup returns CDR1 LNHDA and CDR2 SQIVND (reference sequence). The CDR3 totals 15 residues. The V end lost 7 bases, the J end lost 3 bases, and 16 bases lay between the germline ends. The CDR3 region is CASKGEAANNQPQHF. CDR3 in DNA: TGTGCCAGTAAAGGGGAAGCAGCCAACAATCAGCCCCAGCATTTT.

V and J are TRBV7-2 and TRBJ2-1; D ambiguous. Trimming took off 4 bases at V and 5 bases at J, with 12 bases between the two ends. There are 14 residues in the CDR3. CDR1 is SGHTA, CDR2 FQGNSA, per germline. CDR3 residues: CASSSAPEDNEQFF. The CDR3 DNA sequence: TGTGCCAGCAGCTCTGCCCCCGAGGACAATGAGCAGTTCTTC.

The rearrangement joins TRBV18 to TRBJ2-7, with D perhaps TRBD1 or TRBD2 (5 bases each). CDR1 and CDR2 (germline): KGHSH, LQKENI. The CDR3 is 15 residues long. V dropped 2 bases and J dropped 0 bases, with 11 bases sitting between them. In nucleotides, the CDR3 is TGTGCCAGCTCACCAGGGACGGCGAGCTCCTACGAGCAGTACTTC. Its translation is CASSPGTASSYEQYF.

V and J are TRBV10-3 and TRBJ1-6, with 9 bases lining up with TRBD1. CDR1 is ENHRY, CDR2 SYGVKD, per germline. V shed 11 bases, J shed 7 bases, and the junction held 18 bases outside the gene matches. CDR3 length: 17 residues. Written as DNA, the CDR3 is TGTGCCCCATCACCGGGACAGGGCTTTACAGTGAATTCACCCCTCCACTTT. This translates into CAPSPGQGFTVNSPLHF.

The chain couples TRBV7-8 to TRBJ1-6; D remains unclear. Trimming took 5 bases from V and 5 from J, leaving 19 bases between them. The length of the CDR3 is 17 residues. Per germline, CDR1 SGHVS and CDR2 FQNEAQ. CDR3 nucleotide sequence: TGTGCCAGCAGCCTACGCCAGATGTCGGGGAATAATTCACCCCTCCACTTT. Its protein product is CASSLRQMSGNNSPLHF.

This chain links TRBV30 with TRBJ1-5, with D hard to call. In germline, CDR1 is GTSNPN, CDR2 SVGIG (reference sequence). This CDR3 spans 15 amino acids. V was shortened by 0 bases and J by 0 bases, with 9 bases between the two germline ends. In nucleotides, the CDR3 is TGTGCCTGGAGTGTCGGCCGTTTTAGCAATCAGCCCCAGCATTTT. Amino acids: CAWSVGRFSNQPQHF.

The chain uses TRBV27 and TRBJ1-1; 10 nucleotides match TRBD1. There are 16 residues in the CDR3. J was trimmed by 0 bases and V by 5 bases; bases with no gene match: 6. Per germline, CDR1 MNHEY and CDR2 SMNVEV (reference sequence). Here the CDR3 reads CASSKGDRGVNTEAFF. As DNA, the CDR3 is TGTGCCAGCAGTAAAGGGGACAGGGGCGTGAACACTGAAGCTTTCTTT.

This clone appeared a single time. This chain's CDR3 is CAWSLGTNTDTQYF. CDR3 nucleotides: TGTGCCTGGAGCCTCGGGACTAACACAGATACGCAGTATTTT. The chain has TRBV30 and TRBJ2-3, with 7 bases fitting TRBD2. Germline V gene lookup returns CDR1 GTSNPN and CDR2 SVGIG (reference sequence). This CDR3 has 14 residues. V trimming: 3 bases; J trimming: 2 bases; junction bases outside the gene matches: 5.

The count of this clone is one. V gene TRBV5-4 combines with J gene TRBJ2-2; TRBD2 agrees at 10 bases. The J segment lost 4 bases and the V segment lost 1 base, leaving 4 bases of the junction unmatched. The germline CDR1 and CDR2 sequences are SGHNT and YYREEE (reference sequence). The CDR3 runs 16 residues. CDR3 coding DNA: TGTGCCAGCAGCTTGAGCGGGGGGGTAATCACCGGGGAGCTGTTTTTT. This codes for CASSLSGGVITGELFF.

The CDR3: CASSLEGLADSGETQYF. CDR3 coding DNA: TGCGCCAGCAGCTTGGAGGGACTAGCGGACTCAGGGGAGACCCAGTACTTC. V gene TRBV5-1 combines with J gene TRBJ2-5; 11 positions match TRBD2. The CDR3 runs to 17 residues. Germline CDR1 and CDR2: SGHRS and YFSETQ. Trimming at V came to 0 bases and at J to 5 bases, leaving 9 bases not matched to a gene.

There are a few counts of this clone. This rearrangement joins TRBV2 to TRBJ1-1, with D unresolved. This CDR3 region has 13 residues. The ends were cut back, 4 bases at V and 1 base at J, with 7 bases in the middle. The germline V gene encodes CDR1 SNHLY and CDR2 FYNNEI. The CDR3, as DNA: TGTGCCAGCAGTGTGTCAGGGAACACTGAAGCTTTCTTT. Residues: CASSVSGNTEAFF.

In its sample, this clone was seen once. This rearrangement joins TRBV11-2 to TRBJ2-1; a weak D match, TRBD2 (6 bases). In germline, CDR1 is SGHAT, CDR2 FQNNGV. The V gene lost 0 bases and the J gene lost 10 bases, with 10 bases spanning the gap. This CDR3 spans 13 amino acids. DNA for the CDR3: TGTGCCAGCAGCTTAGATGGGGGAGGCGAGCAGTTCTTC. It is translated as CASSLDGGGEQFF. The full variable domain, with the rest looked up from reference TRBV11-2 and TRBJ2-1, is EAGVAQSPRYKIIEKRQSVAFWCNPISGHATLYWYQQILGQGPKLLIQFQNNGVVDDSQLPKDRFSAERLKGVDSTLKIQPAKLEDSAVYLCASSLDGGGEQFFGPGTRLTVL.

The chain combines TRBV5-1 with TRBJ1-3, with D perhaps TRBD1 (6 bases). The germline V and J ends were trimmed by 2 bases and 4 bases, with 7 bases remaining between them. The CDR3 runs to 13 residues. In germline, CDR1 is SGHRS, CDR2 YFSETQ. The CDR3 region has the DNA TGCGCCAGCAGCTTCGACAGGGGAAACACCATATATTTT. It yields the protein CASSFDRGNTIYF.

As DNA, the CDR3 is TGTGCCAGCAGCGTAGCTCCTTCAGATACGCAGTATTTT. Translating it yields CASSVAPSDTQYF. The chain links TRBV9 to TRBJ2-3; D gene unclear. V lost 0 bases and J 4 bases, leaving 6 bases between the germline ends. CDR1 and CDR2 (germline): SGDLS, YYNGEE. This CDR3 has 13 residues.

The chain employs TRBV6-5 and TRBJ1-2; the D is unclear. Germline V gene sequence: CDR1 MNHEY, CDR2 SVGAGI. The CDR3 is 12 residues long. Trimming took off 6 bases at V and 7 bases at J, with 12 bases between the two ends. CDR3 in DNA: TGTGCCAGCAGGGCCAGATTCGGTGGCTACACCTTC. Its protein product is CASRARFGGYTF.

The rearrangement uses TRBV4-2 and TRBJ2-7; D perhaps matches TRBD1 (5 bases). Germline V gene lookup returns CDR1 LGHNA and CDR2 YNFKEQ. The CDR3 covers 14 residues. Trimming took off 0 bases at V and 4 bases at J, with 10 bases between the two ends. The CDR3 coding sequence is TGTGCCAGCAGCCAAGAGCGTCACAGGTACGAGCAGTACTTC. Its protein product is CASSQERHRYEQYF.

The V gene is TRBV18, the J gene TRBJ2-2, with TRBD2 matching over 11 bases. The CDR3 extends over 16 amino acids. Germline V gene data show CDR1 as KGHSH and CDR2 as LQKENI. The V segment lost 2 bases and the J segment 7 bases; nucleotides outside the gene matches: 6. The CDR3 loop is CASSPLGTSGIGELFF. The CDR3 DNA follows: TGTGCCAGCTCACCATTAGGGACTAGCGGAATCGGGGAGCTGTTTTTT.

The V call is TRBV6-5, the J call TRBJ2-2, with D tentatively TRBD1 (6 bases). Germline CDR1 reads MNHEY; CDR2 reads SVGAGI. V gave up 4 bases and J gave up 1 base, with 10 bases separating them. This CDR3 is 15 amino acids long. Here the CDR3 reads CASSSPTGNTGELFF. The CDR3, as DNA: TGTGCCAGCAGTTCGCCGACAGGGAACACCGGGGAGCTGTTTTTT.

The V and J genes are TRBV30 and TRBJ1-4; 9 bases map to TRBD1. This CDR3 is 14 amino acids long. The V gene end was trimmed by 1 base and the J gene end by 5 bases; junction bases not matched to a gene: 2. Germline V gene sequence: CDR1 GTSNPN, CDR2 SVGIG (reference sequence). The CDR3 sequence: CAWSAGTGNEKLFF. The CDR3, as DNA: TGTGCCTGGAGTGCGGGGACAGGGAATGAAAAACTGTTTTTT.

This clone was detected once. A junction end diverges from the germline sequence, so it may reflect a read error. Other DNA sequences in the same sample also yield this CDR3. The chain joins TRBV11-2 to TRBJ1-1, with D unresolved. The CDR3 covers 15 residues. Germline assignment: CDR1 SGHAT and CDR2 FQNNGV. The CDR3 coding sequence is TGTGCCAGCAGCTTAGGTCCGGAGGAGGGCACTGAGGCTTTCTTT. This gives the protein CASSLGPEEGTEAFF.

The J gene is TRBJ1-1, the V gene TRBV30, with D uncertain. The CDR3 length is 15 residues. The V gene lost 2 bases and the J gene lost 4 bases, with 17 bases spanning the gap. Germline values: CDR1 GTSNPN, CDR2 SVGIG (reference sequence). The CDR3 region has the DNA TGTGCCTGGAGTTCCCCACATTTTAGCGGCACTGAAGCTTTCTTT. Amino acid sequence: CAWSSPHFSGTEAFF.

This chain joins TRBV19 and TRBJ2-7; D might be TRBD1 (6 bases). This CDR3 comprises 15 residues. Germline V gene sequence: CDR1 LNHDA, CDR2 SQIVND (reference sequence). V lost 5 bases to trimming and J lost 3 bases, with 17 bases between them. The CDR3 nucleotides are TGTGCCAGTAGTCTAAAGCCCGGACAGTTCTACGAGCAGTACTTC. Translated, it gives CASSLKPGQFYEQYF. Variable domain in full (rest from reference TRBV19 and TRBJ2-7): DGGITQSPKYLFRKEGQNVTLSCEQNLNHDAMYWYRQDPGQGLRLIYYSQIVNDFQKGDIAEGYSVSREKKESFPLTVTSAQKNPTAFYLCASSLKPGQFYEQYFGPGTRLTVT.

This chain links TRBV7-9 with TRBJ1-6; 9 bases match TRBD1. Trimming took 1 base from V and 6 from J; bases not matched to a gene: 4. The CDR3 spans 16 residues. Looked up from germline, CDR1 is SEHNR and CDR2 is FQNEAQ (reference sequence). The CDR3 DNA reads TGTGCCAGCAGCTTAGGTTTGGGACAGGGTAATTCACCCCTCCACTTT. This gives the protein CASSLGLGQGNSPLHF.

This clone was counted a single time. This rearrangement joins TRBV30 to TRBJ2-5; 14 bases are shared with TRBD2. V shed 7 bases and J 4 bases; nucleotides not matched to a gene: 8. The CDR3 spans 15 residues. The germline V gene has CDR1 GTSNPN and CDR2 SVGIG (reference sequence). CDR3 DNA sequence: TGTGCCTTGCGGACTAGCGGGGGGCCGAGAGAGACCCAGTACTTC. This gives the protein CALRTSGGPRETQYF.

This chain uses TRBV6-1 with TRBJ1-1; tentative D call: TRBD1 (5 bases). Trimming stripped 4 bases from V and 3 bases from J, with 12 bases between. CDR1 MNHNS and CDR2 SASEGT come from the germline V gene. The CDR3 totals 14 residues. Here the CDR3 DNA reads TGTGCCAGCAGTGCCCGGGGCCAAGACACTGAAGCTTTCTTT. Translated: CASSARGQDTEAFF.

This clone occurred once. The V call is TRBV27, the J call TRBJ2-1, with D possibly being TRBD2 (7 bases). The CDR3 spans 15 residues. CDR1 and CDR2 from the germline V gene are MNHEY and SMNVEV (reference sequence). Trimming stripped 3 bases from V and 8 bases from J, with 17 bases between. DNA for the CDR3: TGTGCCAGCAGTTTCAGGTGGGGGGGCAACGATGAGCAGTTCTTC. Translating gives CASSFRWGGNDEQFF.

The rearrangement uses TRBV7-6 and TRBJ2-5; D is perhaps TRBD2 (5 bases). CDR1 and CDR2 (germline): SGHVS, FNYEAQ. Trimming shortened V by 0 bases and J by 5 bases, and 10 bases separated the two germline ends. The length of the CDR3 is 14 residues. The CDR3 protein is CASSLAPPGETQYF. CDR3 nucleotide sequence: TGTGCCAGCAGCTTAGCCCCGCCGGGGGAGACCCAGTACTTC.

V is TRBV5-1 and J is TRBJ2-7; 7 positions match TRBD2. Germline trimming cut 2 bases from V and 1 base from J; bases unmatched to any gene: 12. CDR1 is SGHRS, CDR2 YFSETQ, per germline. The CDR3 sequence is 17 residues long. CDR3 bases: TGCGCCAGCAGCTTTGGCCGGACTAGAGTGAATTCCTACGAGCAGTACTTC. Protein: CASSFGRTRVNSYEQYF.

As DNA, the CDR3 is TGTGCCAGCAGTATAGGGTATAGCAATCAGCCCCAGCATTTT. Protein sequence: CASSIGYSNQPQHF. This chain links TRBV27 with TRBJ1-5; D is unresolved. Germline CDR1 is MNHEY and CDR2 is SMNVEV (reference sequence). The CDR3 runs 14 residues. The V end was cut by 5 bases, the J end by 0 bases, with 8 bases between.